Included here is one T cell receptor (beta chain) sequence, with context. As yet, its antigen is unknown. The sample is drawn from a study of T cell clones after liver transplantation. In the study overall: Liver transplant recipients had immunosuppression withdrawal attempted within 2 years. A pre-transplant mixed lymphocyte reaction with TCRbeta sequencing defined graft-donor-reactive clones followed in post-transplant blood. As an antigen-independent comparator, third-party-reactive TCRbeta sequences came from pre-transplant mixed lymphocyte reactions. Study-wide points: In 5 of 8 subjects, circulating graft-donor-reactive CD4 TCRbeta sequences fell significantly after transplant.

The CDR3 extends over 14 amino acids. Looked up from germline, CDR1 is MDHEN and CDR2 is SYDVKM. V lost 8 bases, J lost 1 base, and 12 bases lay in between. TCRdb's copy holds only in-frame clones and misses some; the assay was immunoSEQ multiplex PCR. The sample carries about 80,000 clones, around four fifths recorded once. The chain employs TRBV28 and TRBJ2-4; possibly TRBD1 or TRBD2 for D (5 bases each). The sequenced sample was CD4+ T cells from blood, obtained approximately 3.5 years after liver transplant. The TCR sequence derives from a human patient who received a liver transplant. The graft donor may have given rise to some T cells. The DNA of the CDR3 is TGTGCCAGCTTAGCGTGGGGGGCCAAAAACATTCAGTACTTC. Its translation: CASLAWGAKNIQYF.